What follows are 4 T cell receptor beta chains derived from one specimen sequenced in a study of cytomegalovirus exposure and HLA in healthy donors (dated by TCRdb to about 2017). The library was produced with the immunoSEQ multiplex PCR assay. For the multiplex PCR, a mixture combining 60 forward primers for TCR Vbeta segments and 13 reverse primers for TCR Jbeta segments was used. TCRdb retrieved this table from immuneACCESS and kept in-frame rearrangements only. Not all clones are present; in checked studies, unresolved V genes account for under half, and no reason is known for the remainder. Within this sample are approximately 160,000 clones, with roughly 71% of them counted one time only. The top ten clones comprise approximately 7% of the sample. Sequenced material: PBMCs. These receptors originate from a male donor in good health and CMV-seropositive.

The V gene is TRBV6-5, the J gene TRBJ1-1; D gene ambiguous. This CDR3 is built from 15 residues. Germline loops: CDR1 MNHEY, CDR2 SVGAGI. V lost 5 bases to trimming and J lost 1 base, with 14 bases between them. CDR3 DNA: TGTGCCAGCAGTAAAACATCGGCGGCGAACACTGAAGCTTTCTTT. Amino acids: CASSKTSAANTEAFF.

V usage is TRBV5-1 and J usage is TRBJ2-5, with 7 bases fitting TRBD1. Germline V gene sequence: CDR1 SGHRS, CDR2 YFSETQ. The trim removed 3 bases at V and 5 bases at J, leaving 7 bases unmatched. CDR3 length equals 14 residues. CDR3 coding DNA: TGCGCCAGCAGCTCTAAAACAGGGGAGGAGACCCAGTACTTC. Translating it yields CASSSKTGEETQYF.

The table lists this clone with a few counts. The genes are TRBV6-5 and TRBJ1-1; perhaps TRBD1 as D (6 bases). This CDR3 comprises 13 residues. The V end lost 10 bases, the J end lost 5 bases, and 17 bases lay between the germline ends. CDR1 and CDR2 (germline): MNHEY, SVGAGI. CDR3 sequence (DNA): TGTGCCAACCCTCCAACAGGGTTAACTGAAGCTTTCTTT. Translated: CANPPTGLTEAFF.

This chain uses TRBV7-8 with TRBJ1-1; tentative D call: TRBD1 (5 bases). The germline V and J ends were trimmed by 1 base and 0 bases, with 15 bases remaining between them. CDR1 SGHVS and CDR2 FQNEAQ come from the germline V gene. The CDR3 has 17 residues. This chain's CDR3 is CASSLGISGNMNTEAFF. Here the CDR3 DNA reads TGTGCCAGCAGCTTAGGAATCTCAGGGAACATGAACACTGAAGCTTTCTTT.